A single sample is the source of the 8 T cell receptor beta chains below, sequenced in a study of OX40 agonist ivuxolimab in advanced cancers. Measured with immunoSEQ multiplex PCR; TCRdb has only the in-frame clones, and not every one. The profile shows some 44,000 clones, about 85% of them singletons. Sequenced material: CD4+ or CD8+ T cells sorted from blood, taken in a trial of the OX40 agonist ivuxolimab. The origin of the receptors is an adult with an advanced solid tumor such as melanoma, head and neck, liver or kidney cancer.

The genes are TRBV19 and TRBJ1-2; 8 nucleotides agree with TRBD1. The ends lost 4 bases at V and 5 bases at J; junction bases unmatched: 9. Germline V CDR1 and CDR2: LNHDA, SQIVND (reference sequence). This CDR3 has 15 residues. The CDR3 DNA is TGTGCCAGTAGTAGCGCGACAGGGGCCTTTTATGGCTACACCTTC. Protein product: CASSSATGAFYGYTF.

The DNA for the CDR3 is TGCGCCAGCAGCGTGGGACTGATCCAAGAGACCCAGTACTTC. Protein product: CASSVGLIQETQYF. The gene calls are TRBV5-1 and TRBJ2-5; D is possibly TRBD2 (6 bases). V lost 4 bases, J lost 1 base, and 11 bases lay in between. CDR3 size: 14 residues. Germline V gene lookup returns CDR1 SGHRS and CDR2 YFSETQ.

This clone was found a few times. Other nucleotide sequences in the sample specify the same CDR3. The J gene is TRBJ1-3, the V gene TRBV11-3; no definite D call. V dropped 5 bases and J dropped 0 bases, with 5 bases sitting between them. The germline CDR1 and CDR2 sequences are SGHNT and YENEEA. This CDR3 region has 13 residues. The CDR3 here is CASSGGSGNTIYF. CDR3 DNA: TGTGCCAGCAGCGGCGGCTCTGGAAACACCATATATTTT. Full variable domain (remainder filled in from reference TRBV11-3 and TRBJ1-3): EAGVVQSPRYKIIEKKQPVAFWCNPISGHNTLYWYLQNLGQGPELLIRYENEEAVDDSQLPKDRFSAERLKGVDSTLKIQPAELGDSAVYLCASSGGSGNTIYFGEGSWLTVV.

CDR3 sequence (DNA): TGCGCCAGCAGCTTGGGGGACATCGCCGGAGAGACCCAGTACTTC. Residues: CASSLGDIAGETQYF. The chain uses TRBV5-1 and TRBJ2-5, with a tentative D call TRBD1 (6 bases). Germline V gives CDR1 SGHRS, CDR2 YFSETQ. V lost 0 bases to trimming and J lost 4 bases, with 13 bases between them. The CDR3 covers 15 residues. Using reference TRBV5-1 and TRBJ2-5 for the parts outside the CDR3, the full variable domain is KAGVTQTPRYLIKTRGQQVTLSCSPISGHRSVSWYQQTPGQGLQFLFEYFSETQRNKGNFPGRFSGRQFSNSRSEMNVSTLELGDSALYLCASSLGDIAGETQYFGPGTRLLVL.

The chain is built from TRBV4-3 and TRBJ1-4, with D tentatively TRBD1 (5 bases). V lost 3 bases, J lost 10 bases, and 15 bases lay in between. CDR1 is LGHNA, CDR2 YSLEER, per germline. This CDR3 has 14 residues. The CDR3 region is CASSHGTLWRKLFF. For the CDR3, the DNA is TGCGCCAGCAGCCACGGGACCCTATGGAGAAAACTGTTTTTT.

The chain is built from TRBV5-1 and TRBJ2-3; the match to TRBD2 covers 7 bases. CDR1 is SGHRS, CDR2 YFSETQ, per germline. Trimming at V came to 3 bases and at J to 1 base, leaving 5 bases not matched to a gene. This CDR3 comprises 15 residues. The CDR3 DNA sequence: TGCGCCAGCAGCTCAGCGGGGAGCCGCACAGATACGCAGTATTTT. It is translated as CASSSAGSRTDTQYF.

This clone has only a few counts. The chain carries TRBV4-1 and TRBJ2-5; D is perhaps TRBD2 (7 bases). Germline CDR1 and CDR2: MGHRA and YSYEKL. V gave up 0 bases and J gave up 9 bases, with 23 bases separating them. There are 17 residues in the CDR3. The DNA of the CDR3 is TGCGCCAGCAGCCAAGAAGGGGGGGGGTGGCGGCATCCGGCCCAGTACTTC. Protein product: CASSQEGGGWRHPAQYF.

The V gene is TRBV10-3, the J gene TRBJ2-7; 7 nucleotides line up with TRBD1. Germline CDR1 and CDR2: ENHRY and SYGVKD. CDR3 length equals 14 residues. With 2 bases clipped from V and 2 bases from J, the junction kept 3 bases outside the gene matches. Here the CDR3 reads CAISEGQGAYEQYF. CDR3 DNA: TGTGCCATCAGTGAGGGGCAGGGGGCCTACGAGCAGTACTTC.